Listed below are T cell receptor beta chains from one sample, sequenced in a study of graft-versus-host responses after intestinal transplantation. Profiling relied on immunoSEQ multiplex PCR, and the TCRdb table lists in-frame clones only, not all of them. This sample has about 50,000 clones, with about nine tenths found just once. Antigens of these TCRs are unknown. Specimen: unstimulated CD4+ T cells sorted from spleen or lymph node cells, collected before transplant. The receptors come from a human donor who was the organ donor for an intestinal transplant. CDR3s include the opening cysteine and the closing phenylalanine or tryptophan. D genes are given only for firm matches.

V gene	CDR3 length	D gene	J gene	CDR3 protein	CDR3 DNA
TRBV5-4	11	.	TRBJ2-7	CASSLYYEQYF	TGTGCCAGCAGCTTGTACTACGAGCAGTACTTC
TRBV9	13	.	TRBJ1-2	CASSVVVGHGYTF	TGTGCCAGCAGCGTAGTGGTCGGCCATGGCTACACCTTC
TRBV5-1	14	.	TRBJ1-1	CASSLGTSNTEAFF	TGCGCCAGCAGCTTGGGGACCTCGAACACTGAAGCTTTCTTT
TRBV18	16	.	TRBJ2-4	CASSLSGPNGGNIQYF	TGTGCCAGCTCACTGTCCGGGCCCAACGGGGGAAACATTCAGTACTTC
TRBV19	20	TRBD2	TRBJ2-1	CASSRQGISGRVSSYNEQFF	TGTGCCAGTAGTCGACAGGGGATAAGCGGGAGGGTCTCCTCCTACAATGAGCAGTTCTTC
TRBV2	14	.	TRBJ1-2	CASKEGSSNYGYTF	TGTGCCAGCAAAGAGGGCAGCTCGAACTATGGCTACACCTTC
TRBV27	12	.	TRBJ2-5	CASSFGGETQYF	TGTGCCAGCAGTTTTGGGGGAGAGACCCAGTACTTC
TRBV18	15	TRBD2	TRBJ2-3	CASSPLAGLTDTQYF	TGTGCCAGCTCACCTCTAGCGGGATTGACAGATACGCAGTATTTT
TRBV6-6	16	TRBD2	TRBJ2-5	CASSRTSGRARETQYF	TGTGCCAGCAGTCGGACTAGCGGGAGGGCCAGGGAGACCCAGTACTTC
TRBV11-1	18	.	TRBJ2-1	CASSLAGLGSSSYNEQFF	TGTGCCAGCAGCTTAGCGGGACTCGGGAGTAGCTCCTACAATGAGCAGTTCTTC
TRBV18	18	.	TRBJ1-6	CASSPTLVRGSDNSPLHF	TGTGCCAGCTCACCTACTCTAGTCCGGGGCTCGGATAATTCACCCCTCCACTTT
TRBV10-3	14	TRBD1	TRBJ1-6	CAISQRDRGSPLHF	TGTGCCATCAGCCAACGGGACAGGGGTTCACCCCTCCACTTT
TRBV7-2	15	TRBD2	TRBJ2-7	CASSLGTSGSYEQHF	TGTGCCAGCAGCTTAGGGACTAGCGGCTCCTACGAGCAGCACTTC
TRBV5-5	14	.	TRBJ2-3	CASSPDSLTDTQYF	TGTGCCAGCAGTCCCGACAGTCTCACAGATACGCAGTATTTT
TRBV6-1	12	.	TRBJ1-2	CASSPDSYGYTF	TGTGCCAGCAGTCCGGACAGCTATGGCTACACCTTC
TRBV11-2	12	.	TRBJ2-3	CASSLGLDTQYF	TGTGCCAGCAGCCTCGGGTTGGATACGCAGTATTTT